A single sample gave rise to the 15 T cell receptor beta chains below, sequenced in a study of T cell clonality in common variable immunodeficiency. Profiled with immunoSEQ multiplex PCR; TCRdb holds only in-frame clones, not every one. Observed in the sample are about 45,000 clones, none of them singletons. What was sequenced was peripheral blood mononuclear cells. These receptors came from a person aged 18 to 75 in good health.

A few counts support this clone. CDR3 residues: CASSLSQGSFDGYTF. Incomplete CDR3 DNA: TGTGCCAGCAGCTTGTCGCAGGGTAGTTTCGACGGC. The chain links TRBV7-9 to TRBJ1-2, with D possibly being TRBD1 (5 bases). The CDR3 is cut off 3 residues early in the read; its end comes from the germline J gene. The length of the CDR3 is 15 residues. Germline-derived CDR1 and CDR2 are SEHNR and FQNEAQ (reference sequence).

At least ten counts were recorded for this clone. The read ends 3 residues before the CDR3 terminus; that terminus is restored from the germline J gene. The J gene is TRBJ1-5, the V gene TRBV18, with TRBD1 as a possible D gene (6 bases). The CDR3 runs 13 residues. Trimming left V 2 bases short and J 5 bases short, with 7 bases between. Per the germline V gene, CDR1 is KGHSH and CDR2 is LQKENI. CDR3 DNA, as far as it was read: TGTGCCAGCTCACCAGCAGGGGATCAGCCC. This gives the protein CASSPAGDQP. The CDR3 in its entirety is CASSPAGDQPQHF.

Many counts were recorded for this clone. The CDR3 end lies 3 residues beyond the end of the read and is filled in from the germline J gene. The genes are TRBV4-1 and TRBJ2-3; 10 nucleotides align to TRBD2. The junction had 9 bases not matched to a gene; V was cut back by 7 bases and J by 5 bases. This CDR3 has 15 residues. The germline CDR1 and CDR2 sequences are MGHRA and YSYEKL. CDR3 bases read: TGCGCCAGCAAGGAGCTAGCGGGAGTGGGAGATACG. Encoded protein: CASKELAGVGDT. The whole CDR3 protein reads CASKELAGVGDTQYF.

This clone was seen many times. The read ends 3 residues early relative to the CDR3; the germline J gene fills the gap. The rearrangement uses TRBV7-8 and TRBJ2-7; 14 nucleotides agree with TRBD2. Germline CDR1 is SGHVS and CDR2 is FQNEAQ. The CDR3 length is 16 residues. V dropped 2 bases and J dropped 4; count of bases not matched to a gene: 4. CDR3: CASSLQGLAGAYEQYF. Partial CDR3 DNA: TGTGCCAGCAGCTTACAGGGACTAGCGGGAGCATACGAG.

This clone came up many times. From the germline J gene comes the end of the CDR3, since the read stops 3 residues before it. The V call is TRBV10-3, the J call TRBJ2-5; 8 positions match TRBD2. The ends lost 10 bases at V and 2 bases at J; junction bases unmatched: 6. Germline V gene lookup returns CDR1 ENHRY and CDR2 SYGVKD. CDR3 size: 13 residues. CDR3 region: CASGLARQETQYF. The sequenced part of the CDR3 DNA is TGTGCCAGTGGACTAGCTAGGCAAGAGACC.

This clone was seen at least ten times. The sequenced fragment ends 3 residues before the CDR3 boundary, so the rest is inferred from the germline J gene. The rearrangement links TRBV19 to TRBJ2-4; 12 bases line up with TRBD1. Germline CDR1 reads LNHDA; CDR2 reads SQIVND (reference sequence). This CDR3 region has 15 residues. V trimming: 4 bases; J trimming: 8 bases; junction bases outside the gene matches: 6. Partial CDR3 DNA: TGTGCCAGTAGTACGGGACAGGGGGCTTGGGACATT. Amino acids: CASSTGQGAWDI. The whole CDR3 reads CASSTGQGAWDIQYF.

This clone has ten or more counts. The CDR3 extends 3 residues past the end of the read, so its final part is completed from the germline J gene. V usage is TRBV7-8 and J usage is TRBJ1-5; TRBD1 might be the D (5 bases). The length of the CDR3 is 13 residues. The V end was cut by 2 bases, the J end by 9 bases, with 11 bases between. Germline V CDR1 and CDR2: SGHVS, FQNEAQ. The CDR3 spells CASSLSPGGPQHF. Incomplete CDR3 DNA: TGTGCCAGCAGCTTAAGCCCCGGGGGGCCC.

This clone came up many times. The DNA ends 3 residues before the CDR3 does, and the rest of the CDR3 is filled in from the germline J gene. The chain carries TRBV20-1 and TRBJ2-3; D remains ambiguous. Trimming shortened V by 1 base and J by 7 bases, and 3 bases separated the two germline ends. Germline V gene lookup returns CDR1 DFQATT and CDR2 SNEGSKA (reference sequence). The CDR3 has 10 amino acids. The DNA read from the CDR3 is TGCAGTGCTAGAGCAAATACG. Translated, it gives CSARANT. The CDR3, in full, reads CSARANTQYF.

The sample holds many counts of this clone. The sequence runs out 3 residues before the end of the CDR3; the remainder is reconstructed from the germline J gene. The chain recombines TRBV5-4 with TRBJ1-2, with a possible D match to TRBD1 (5 bases). This CDR3 is built from 13 residues. The ends were cut back, 0 bases at V and 2 bases at J, with 5 bases in the middle. CDR1 and CDR2 from the germline V gene are SGHNT and YYREEE (reference sequence). Partial CDR3 DNA: TGTGCCAGCAGCTTGGACAGGAACTATGGC. Protein: CASSLDRNYG. Given in full, the CDR3 is CASSLDRNYGYTF.

This clone appeared many times. The CDR3 end lies 3 residues beyond the end of the read and is filled in from the germline J gene. The chain employs TRBV16 and TRBJ1-5; D may be TRBD1 (6 bases). Trimming stripped 5 bases from V and 6 bases from J, with 11 bases between. Germline V gene lookup returns CDR1 KGHSY and CDR2 FQNENV. CDR3 length equals 13 residues. The CDR3 DNA, read in part, is TGTGCCAGCAGCTTACAGGGAAGTCAGCCC. It translates to CASSLQGSQP. The whole CDR3 sequence reads CASSLQGSQPQHF.

There are many counts of this clone. The CDR3 end is not reached by the read, which stops 3 residues before it; the germline J gene fills it in. V gene TRBV10-3 combines with J gene TRBJ1-3; 7 bases are shared with TRBD1. Trimming cost V 3 bases and J 2 bases; bases outside gene matches: 1. This CDR3 is built from 14 residues. The germline V gene has CDR1 ENHRY and CDR2 SYGVKD. CDR3 loop: CAISEGGTGNTIYF. The DNA read from the CDR3 is TGTGCCATCAGTGAAGGGGGCACTGGAAACACC.

This clone was observed many times. The read stops 3 residues short of the end of the CDR3; the missing end is completed from the germline J gene. This chain links TRBV12-3 or TRBV12-4 with TRBJ2-4; no clear D gene. The CDR3 is 11 amino acids. The part of the CDR3 DNA that was read is TGTGCCAGCAGTTTAAGGCAGGCT. Its protein product is CASSLRQA. The entire CDR3 protein is CASSLRQAQYF.

There are a few counts of this clone. The CDR3 goes on 3 residues after the read ends, and that part is filled in from the germline J gene. The sample holds other DNA sequences that translate to the same CDR3. The chain has TRBV29-1 and TRBJ1-2, with 7 bases fitting TRBD1. Germline-derived CDR1 and CDR2 are SQVTM and ANQGSEA. This CDR3 comprises 14 residues. The sequenced CDR3 bases are TGCAGTGTGAGCGGGACAGCCGCTAACTATGGC. Its translation: CSVSGTAANYG. In full, the CDR3 is CSVSGTAANYGYTF.

Remarks on this clone: From the germline J gene comes the end of the CDR3, since the read stops 3 residues before it. This rearrangement joins TRBV25-1 to TRBJ1-1, with D tentatively TRBD1 (6 bases). The CDR3 has 14 amino acids. Trimming cost V 2 bases and J 4 bases, with 11 bases left between them. The germline CDR1 and CDR2 sequences are MGHDK and SYGVNS. The CDR3 is CASSEVGGGTEAFF. The covered CDR3 bases are TGTGCCAGCAGTGAAGTAGGGGGGGGCACTGAA.

In this sample, this clone is medium-sized. The observed sequence ends 3 residues before the CDR3 terminus, with the missing tail filled in from the germline J gene. The chain is built from TRBV4-2 and TRBJ1-5; possibly TRBD1 for D (5 bases). Germline V gene sequence: CDR1 LGHNA, CDR2 YNFKEQ. Trimming stripped 1 base from V and 0 bases from J, with 19 bases between. This CDR3 is 19 amino acids long. CDR3 DNA (partial): TGTGCCAGCAGCCAAGTCAAGACAGCACATGAGGTTAGCAATCAGCCC. It codes for CASSQVKTAHEVSNQP. The entire CDR3 protein is CASSQVKTAHEVSNQPQHF.